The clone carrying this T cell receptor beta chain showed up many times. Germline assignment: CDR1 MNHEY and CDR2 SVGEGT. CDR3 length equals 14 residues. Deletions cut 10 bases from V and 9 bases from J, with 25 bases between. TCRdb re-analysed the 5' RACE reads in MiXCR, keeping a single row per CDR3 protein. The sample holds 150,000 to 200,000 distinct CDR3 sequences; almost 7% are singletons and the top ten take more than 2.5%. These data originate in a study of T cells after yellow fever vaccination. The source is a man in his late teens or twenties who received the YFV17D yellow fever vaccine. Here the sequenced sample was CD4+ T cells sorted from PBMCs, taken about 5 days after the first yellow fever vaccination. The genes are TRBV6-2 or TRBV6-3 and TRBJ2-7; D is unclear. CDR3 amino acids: CATPRLHGDLPQYF. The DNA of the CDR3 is TGTGCCACCCCCCGTCTACACGGAGACCTCCCGCAGTACTTC.